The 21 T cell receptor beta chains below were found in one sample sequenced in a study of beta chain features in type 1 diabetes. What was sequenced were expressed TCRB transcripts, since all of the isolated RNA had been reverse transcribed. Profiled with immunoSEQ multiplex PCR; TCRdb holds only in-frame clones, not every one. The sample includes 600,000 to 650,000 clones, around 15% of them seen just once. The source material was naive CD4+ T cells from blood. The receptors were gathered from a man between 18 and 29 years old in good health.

CDR3 in DNA: TGTGCCAGGACCCCGAGGTCGAATGAAAAACTGTTTTTT. The encoded protein is CARTPRSNEKLFF. The chain couples TRBV7-9 to TRBJ1-4; unclear D gene. The CDR3 is made up of 13 amino acids. Trimming took 9 bases from V and 5 from J, leaving 13 bases between them. Germline V CDR1 and CDR2: SEHNR, FQNEAQ (reference sequence).

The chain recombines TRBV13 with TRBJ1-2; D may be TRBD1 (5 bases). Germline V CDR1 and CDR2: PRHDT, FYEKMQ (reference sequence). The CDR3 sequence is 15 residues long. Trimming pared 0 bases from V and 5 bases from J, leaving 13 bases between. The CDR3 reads CASSLGAGWRYGYTF. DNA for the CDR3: TGTGCCAGCAGCTTAGGGGCAGGGTGGCGGTATGGCTACACCTTC.

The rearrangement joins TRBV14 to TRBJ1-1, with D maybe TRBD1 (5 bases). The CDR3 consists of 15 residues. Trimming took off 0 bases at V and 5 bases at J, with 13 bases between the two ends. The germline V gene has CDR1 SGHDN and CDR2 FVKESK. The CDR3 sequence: CASSQDASGRTEAFF. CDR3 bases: TGTGCCAGCAGCCAAGATGCCTCAGGGAGGACTGAAGCTTTCTTT.

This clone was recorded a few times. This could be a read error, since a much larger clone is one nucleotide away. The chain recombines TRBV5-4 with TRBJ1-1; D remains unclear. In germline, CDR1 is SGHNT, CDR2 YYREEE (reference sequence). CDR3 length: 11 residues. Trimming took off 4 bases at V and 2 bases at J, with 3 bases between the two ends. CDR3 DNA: TGTGCCAGCAGCCACAACACTGAAGCTTTCTTT. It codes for CASSHNTEAFF.

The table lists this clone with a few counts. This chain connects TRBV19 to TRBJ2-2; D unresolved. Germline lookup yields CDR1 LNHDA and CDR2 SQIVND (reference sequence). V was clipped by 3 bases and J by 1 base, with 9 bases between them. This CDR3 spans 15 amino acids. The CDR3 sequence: CASSIALQNTGELFF. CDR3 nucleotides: TGTGCCAGTAGTATCGCCTTGCAGAACACCGGGGAGCTGTTTTTT.

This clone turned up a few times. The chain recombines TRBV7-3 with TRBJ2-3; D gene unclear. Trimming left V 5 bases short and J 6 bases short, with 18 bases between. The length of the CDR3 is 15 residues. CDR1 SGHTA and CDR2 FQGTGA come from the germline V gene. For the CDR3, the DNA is TGTGCCAGCAGCCAAAACCCAGGATCGGCGGATACGCAGTATTTT. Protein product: CASSQNPGSADTQYF.

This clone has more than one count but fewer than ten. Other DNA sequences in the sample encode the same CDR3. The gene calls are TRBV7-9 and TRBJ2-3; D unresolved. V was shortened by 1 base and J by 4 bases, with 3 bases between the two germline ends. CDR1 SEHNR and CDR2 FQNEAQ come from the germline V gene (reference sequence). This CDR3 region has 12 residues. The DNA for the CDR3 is TGTGCCAGCAGCTTAGTATCAGATACGCAGTATTTT. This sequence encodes CASSLVSDTQYF.

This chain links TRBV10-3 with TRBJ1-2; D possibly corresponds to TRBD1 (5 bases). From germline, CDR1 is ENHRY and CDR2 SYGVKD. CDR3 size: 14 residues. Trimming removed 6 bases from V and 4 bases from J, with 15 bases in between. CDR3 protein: CAISPGPGPYGYTF. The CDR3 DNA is TGTGCCATCAGCCCAGGGCCCGGACCCTATGGCTACACCTTC.

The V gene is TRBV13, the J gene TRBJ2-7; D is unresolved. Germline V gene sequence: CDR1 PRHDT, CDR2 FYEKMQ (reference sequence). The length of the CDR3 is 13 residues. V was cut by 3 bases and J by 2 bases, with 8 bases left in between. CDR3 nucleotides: TGTGCCAGCAGCTTGGGCAGAGCCTACGAGCAGTACTTC. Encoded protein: CASSLGRAYEQYF.

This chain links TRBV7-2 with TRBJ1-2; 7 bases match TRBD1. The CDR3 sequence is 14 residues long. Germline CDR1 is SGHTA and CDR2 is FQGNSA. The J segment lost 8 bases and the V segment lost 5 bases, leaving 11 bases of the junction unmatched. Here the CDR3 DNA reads TGTGCCAGCAGCCGGGGCGACAGGGTCGAGGGCTACACCTTC. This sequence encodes CASSRGDRVEGYTF. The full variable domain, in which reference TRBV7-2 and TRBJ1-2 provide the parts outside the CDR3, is GAGVSQSPSNKVTEKGKDVELRCDPISGHTALYWYRQSLGQGLEFLIYFQGNSAPDKSGLPSDRFSAERTGGSVSTLTIQRTQQEDSAVYLCASSRGDRVEGYTFGSGTRLTVV.

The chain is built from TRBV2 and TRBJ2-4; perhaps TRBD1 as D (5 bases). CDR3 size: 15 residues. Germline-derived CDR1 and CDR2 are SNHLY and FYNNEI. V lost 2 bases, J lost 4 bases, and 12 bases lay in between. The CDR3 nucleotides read TGTGCCAGCAGTGAAAAGACAGCTAGTAAAAACATTCAGTACTTC. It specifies CASSEKTASKNIQYF.

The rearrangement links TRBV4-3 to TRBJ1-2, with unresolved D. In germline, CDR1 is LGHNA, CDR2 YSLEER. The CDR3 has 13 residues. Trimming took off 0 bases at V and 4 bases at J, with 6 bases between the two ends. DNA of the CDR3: TGCGCCAGCAGCCAAGAGTCCGTCTATGGCTACACCTTC. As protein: CASSQESVYGYTF.

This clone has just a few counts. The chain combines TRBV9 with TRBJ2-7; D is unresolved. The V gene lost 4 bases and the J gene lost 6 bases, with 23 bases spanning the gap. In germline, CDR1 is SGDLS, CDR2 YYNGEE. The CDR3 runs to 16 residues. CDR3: CASSPRGETRPPEQYF. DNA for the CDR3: TGTGCCAGCAGCCCCAGAGGAGAGACAAGGCCCCCCGAGCAGTACTTC.

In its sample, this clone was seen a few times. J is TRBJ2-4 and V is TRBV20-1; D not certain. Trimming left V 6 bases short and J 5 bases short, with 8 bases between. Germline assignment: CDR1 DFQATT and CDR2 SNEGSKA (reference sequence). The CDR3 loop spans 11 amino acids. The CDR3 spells CSALVQNIQYF. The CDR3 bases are TGCAGTGCCCTCGTCCAAAACATTCAGTACTTC.

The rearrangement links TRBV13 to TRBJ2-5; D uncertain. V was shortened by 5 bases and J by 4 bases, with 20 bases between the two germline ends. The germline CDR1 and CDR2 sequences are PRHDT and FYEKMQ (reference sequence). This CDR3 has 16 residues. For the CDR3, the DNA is TGTGCCAGCAGCGGGTATATCTCTTTAACAAGAGAGACCCAGTACTTC. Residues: CASSGYISLTRETQYF. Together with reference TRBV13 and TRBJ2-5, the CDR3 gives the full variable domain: AAGVIQSPRHLIKEKRETATLKCYPIPRHDTVYWYQQGPGQDPQFLISFYEKMQSDKGSIPDRFSAQQFSDYHSELNMSSLELGDSALYFCASSGYISLTRETQYFGPGTRLLVL.

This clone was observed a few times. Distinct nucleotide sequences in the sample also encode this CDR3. The CDR3 region has the DNA TGCGCCAGCAGCTCTCAAGAGACCCAGTACTTC. Translation gives CASSSQETQYF. The chain has TRBV5-1 and TRBJ2-5; D gene uncertain. The CDR3 runs 11 residues. CDR1 is SGHRS, CDR2 YFSETQ, per germline. The V and J ends lost 3 bases and 2 bases respectively, with 2 bases between them.

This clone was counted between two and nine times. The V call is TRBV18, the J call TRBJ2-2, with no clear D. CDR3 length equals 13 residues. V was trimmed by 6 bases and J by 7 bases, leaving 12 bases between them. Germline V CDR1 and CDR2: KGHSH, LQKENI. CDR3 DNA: TGTGCCAGCTCGACAACGGATGGCGGGGAGCTGTTTTTT. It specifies CASSTTDGGELFF.

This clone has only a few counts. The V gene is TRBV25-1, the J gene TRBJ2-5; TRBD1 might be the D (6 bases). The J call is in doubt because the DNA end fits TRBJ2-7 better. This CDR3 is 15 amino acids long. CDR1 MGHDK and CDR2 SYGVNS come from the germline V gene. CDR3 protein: CASSEPGDGSYEQYF. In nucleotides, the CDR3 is TGTGCCAGCAGTGAACCAGGGGATGGGTCCTACGAGCAGTACTTC.

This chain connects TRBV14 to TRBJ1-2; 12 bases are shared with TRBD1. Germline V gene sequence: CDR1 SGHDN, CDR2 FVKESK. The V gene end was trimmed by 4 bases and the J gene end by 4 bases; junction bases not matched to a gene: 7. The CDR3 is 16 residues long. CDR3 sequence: CASSRYPGQGAYGYTF. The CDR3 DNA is TGTGCCAGCAGCCGATACCCGGGACAGGGGGCCTATGGCTACACCTTC.

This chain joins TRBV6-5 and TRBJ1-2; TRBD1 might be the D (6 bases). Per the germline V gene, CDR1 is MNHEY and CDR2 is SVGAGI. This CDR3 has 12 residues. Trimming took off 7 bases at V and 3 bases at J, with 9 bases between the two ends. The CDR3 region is CASTQGYYGYTF. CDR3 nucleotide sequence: TGTGCCAGCACTCAGGGGTACTATGGCTACACCTTC.

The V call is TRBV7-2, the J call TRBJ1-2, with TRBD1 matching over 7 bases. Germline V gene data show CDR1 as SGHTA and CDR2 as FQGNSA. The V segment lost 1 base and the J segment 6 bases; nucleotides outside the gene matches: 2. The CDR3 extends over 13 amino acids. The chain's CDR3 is CASSLGDRHGYTF. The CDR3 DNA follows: TGTGCCAGCAGCTTAGGGGACAGACATGGCTACACCTTC.